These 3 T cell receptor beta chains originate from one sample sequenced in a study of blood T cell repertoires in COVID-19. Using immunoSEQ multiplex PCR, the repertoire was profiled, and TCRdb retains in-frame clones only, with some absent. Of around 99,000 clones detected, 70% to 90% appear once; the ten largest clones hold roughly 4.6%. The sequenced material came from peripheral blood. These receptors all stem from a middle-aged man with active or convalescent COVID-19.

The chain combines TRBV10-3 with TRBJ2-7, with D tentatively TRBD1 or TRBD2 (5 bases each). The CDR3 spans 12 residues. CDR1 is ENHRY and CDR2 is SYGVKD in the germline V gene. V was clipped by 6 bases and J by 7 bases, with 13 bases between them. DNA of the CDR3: TGTGCCATCAGCGAGGGTCAGGGAGAGCAGTACTTC. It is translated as CAISEGQGEQYF.

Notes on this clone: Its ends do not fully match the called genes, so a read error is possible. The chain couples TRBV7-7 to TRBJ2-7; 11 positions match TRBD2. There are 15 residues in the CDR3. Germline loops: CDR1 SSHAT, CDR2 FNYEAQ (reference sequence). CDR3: CASSVSGRAFDEQYF. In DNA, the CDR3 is TGTGCTAGCAGCGTTAGCGGGAGGGCATTCGACGAGCAGTACTTC.

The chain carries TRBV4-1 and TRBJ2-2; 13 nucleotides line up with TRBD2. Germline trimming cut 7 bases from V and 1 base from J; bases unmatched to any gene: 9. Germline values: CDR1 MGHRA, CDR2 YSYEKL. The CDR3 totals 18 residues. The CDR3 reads CASTPRLAGGQNTGELFF. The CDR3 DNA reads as TGCGCCAGCACCCCAAGACTAGCGGGAGGACAGAACACCGGGGAGCTGTTTTTT.